This TCR beta chain appears in the sequencing data of a study of shared clonotypes between healthy human individuals. Study outcomes and limitations: Around 5% of naive CD4 clonotypes were shared across a few donors.

V was trimmed by 2 bases and J by 3 bases, leaving 19 bases between them. CDR3 length: 18 residues. Germline assignment: CDR1 SGHTA and CDR2 FQGNSA. A remark on this clone: The antigen is not known.

CD45RO-negative, CCR7-selected cells formed the naive CD8 fraction, which excluded terminally differentiated effector memory CD45RA+ cells. Adult Caucasians living in Nashville, Tennessee made up all of the donors. Sequencing was performed with immunoSEQ multiplex PCR; in TCRdb, only in-frame clones are kept and a portion is missing. The sample shows some 1,900,000 clones, around 96% of them seen only once. Sequencing was performed on naive CD8+ T cells sorted from blood. The clonotype comes from a man aged 18 to 35 in good health. This chain joins TRBV7-2 and TRBJ2-2, with D hard to call. CDR3 DNA sequence: TGTGCCAGCAGCTTAAAAATTTCCCTCTACGGCGACACCGGGGAGCTGTTTTTT. This translates into CASSLKISLYGDTGELFF. Combining the CDR3 with reference TRBV7-2 and TRBJ2-2 gives the whole variable domain GAGVSQSPSNKVTEKGKDVELRCDPISGHTALYWYRQSLGQGLEFLIYFQGNSAPDKSGLPSDRFSAERTGGSVSTLTIQRTQQEDSAVYLCASSLKISLYGDTGELFFGEGSRLTVL.